The entry below describes one T cell receptor (beta chain). This clonotype was seen repeatedly, ten times or more. Which antigen it targets is not known. The record has no base qualities; no much larger clone is one base away. Only healthy Caucasian donors were included. The data originate from a study of identical twins listed by TCRdb under 2016. The study in broad terms: The study deep-sequenced TCR alpha and beta repertoires from monozygotic twins, unrelated adults of various ages and cord blood to test whether fetal clonotypes persist. Replicate twin experiments were performed at different times using different library preparation protocols to rule out contamination.

The library was produced with 5' RACE. The sequencer was an Illumina HiSeq 2000. Template switching added a universal primer binding site, and the final cDNA carried a unique molecular identifier that allowed TCR cDNA molecules to be counted accurately. Specific primers in the conserved constant-segment region were used to synthesize first-strand cDNA for TCR alpha and beta chains. Each cDNA library was double barcoded, with a SMART-Mk sample barcode plus Illumina barcodes, to control for contamination. TruSeq adapter sequences along with Illumina sample barcodes were introduced in two successive PCR steps. Sequencing of the TCR alpha and beta cDNA libraries was done on the Illumina HiSeq platform using custom primers. The original methods were these. MiGEC was used to process raw reads and extract unique molecular identifiers, and MiXCR was used to find CDR3 positions. Recombination models were inferred per individual with the repgenHMM and IGoR tools using an EM algorithm. Shared clonotypes were analyzed with the tcR package in R, and sharing was normalized by the product of cloneset sizes. To study raw recombination without the effects of thymic and clonal selection, out-of-frame nonproductive sequences were analyzed. The public reads were reanalyzed by TCRdb: fastp trimming at Q25, MiXCR alignment, in-frame beta chains only. Every entry covers one CDR3 protein and lists the most common genes and DNA from its rows. V and J calls and clone size were set by TCRdb, not the authors. The sample yields 1.5 million or so distinct CDR3 sequences; around 29% were counted once. In total, the top ten clones hold approximately 0.25% of the sample.

Sequences ENHRY (CDR1) and SYGVKD (CDR2) are obtained from the germline V gene. The V end gives up 5 bases and the J end 5 bases, leaving 7 bases in the junction not matched to a gene. The CDR3 covers 14 residues, taking in both the cysteine and the phenylalanine. Only the CDR3 DNA is retained, 42 bases long and in frame from the first base. Study-level results and caveats: Compared with coincidental sharing between unrelated individuals, out-of-frame TCR alpha sequences shared between twins had an excess of sequences with low generation probability. Recombination models systematically underestimated out-of-frame TCR alpha sharing in monozygotic twins but agreed with sharing between unrelated individuals. Fewer insertions were carried by abundant cord blood beta clonotypes; a weaker similar trend was observed in young adult naive repertoires, while no such trend was observed in memory repertoires. The excess sharing between twins in beta out-of-frame sequences was weaker because fewer shared sequences reduced the signal-to-noise ratio. Conclusions relied on cross-sectional statistical analysis, since the same donors could not be followed over many years. Zero-insertion analyses could be partly confounded by invariant T cells such as MAIT and iNKT, although diverse VJ usage argued against such confounding for most clonotypes.

This TCR was sampled from a newborn girl in good health. Material: cord blood. Recombination joined TRBV10-3 with TRBJ2-7, with 9 central nucleotides matching TRBD2. The encoded CDR3 is CAISSLVAGDEQYF. Read as DNA, the sequence is TGTGCCATCAGTTCCCTTGTAGCGGGAGACGAGCAGTACTTC.